This entry describes one T cell receptor (beta chain). Its target is not known. Only cases whose brain tissue showed the highest T cell transcript signatures were sequenced. Pre-surgery treatment included at least one anti-epileptic drug. The source of the sample is a study of brain T cells in children with intractable seizures. Study conclusions and caveats: Only CDR3 sequence similarity suggested viral specificity, without known HCMV serostatus.

Germline CDR1 MNHEY, CDR2 SVGEGT. V shed 5 bases and J shed 5 bases, with 10 bases lying between them. CDR3 size: 13 residues. Assay: immunoSEQ multiplex PCR; the TCRdb copy retains only in-frame clones and omits some. The sample lists 70,000 to 85,000 clones, 90% to 95% seen once, with about 23% in the top ten. The chain couples TRBV6-2 or TRBV6-3 to TRBJ1-3, with a tentative D call TRBD1 (6 bases). The sequencing here drew on peripheral blood, taken at surgery. The receptor's source is a girl aged 2-9 years with Rasmussen encephalitis and intractable seizures. Written as DNA, the CDR3 is TGTGCCAGCAGTACCGACAGGCGAAACACCATATATTTT. Its translation: CASSTDRRNTIYF.